This T cell receptor beta chain was recorded in a study of blood T cell repertoires in COVID-19. Sequencing was performed with immunoSEQ multiplex PCR; in TCRdb, only in-frame clones are kept and a portion is missing. The table records just over 150,000 clones, 75% to 85% of them present only once. V was cut by 3 bases and J by 2 bases, with 7 bases left in between. Germline V CDR1 and CDR2: SGDLS, YYNGEE. CDR3 length: 13 residues. The sample comprised peripheral blood. The clonotype comes from a woman between 50 and 59 years old with acute or convalescent COVID-19. This rearrangement joins TRBV9 to TRBJ2-3; D gene unclear. CDR3 in DNA: TGTGCCAGCAGCGCAGTTATCACAGATACGCAGTATTTT. Its translation is CASSAVITDTQYF.